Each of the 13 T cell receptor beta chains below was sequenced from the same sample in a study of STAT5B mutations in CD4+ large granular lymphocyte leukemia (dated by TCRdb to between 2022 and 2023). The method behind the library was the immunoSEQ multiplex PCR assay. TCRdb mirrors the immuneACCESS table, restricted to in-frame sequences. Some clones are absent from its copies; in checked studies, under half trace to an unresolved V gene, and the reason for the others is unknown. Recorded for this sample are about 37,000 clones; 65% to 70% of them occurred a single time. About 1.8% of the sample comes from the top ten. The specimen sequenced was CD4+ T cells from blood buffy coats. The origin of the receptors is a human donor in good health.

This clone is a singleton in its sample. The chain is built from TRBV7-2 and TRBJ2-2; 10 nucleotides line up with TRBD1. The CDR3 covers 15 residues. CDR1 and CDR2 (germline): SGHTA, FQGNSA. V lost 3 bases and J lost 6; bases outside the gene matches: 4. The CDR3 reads CASSFGTGVSGELFF. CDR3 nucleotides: TGTGCCAGCAGCTTTGGGACAGGGGTTTCCGGGGAGCTGTTTTTT.

CDR3 DNA sequence: TGTGCCAGCAATGGGGGGGTTTCCCTCTACGAGCAGTACTTC. It is translated as CASNGGVSLYEQYF. The rearrangement links TRBV2 to TRBJ2-7; 7 nucleotides match TRBD2. The CDR3 spans 14 residues. Per germline, CDR1 SNHLY and CDR2 FYNNEI. The trim removed 7 bases at V and 3 bases at J, leaving 9 bases unmatched. The full variable domain, in which reference TRBV2 and TRBJ2-7 provide the parts outside the CDR3, is EPEVTQTPSHQVTQMGQEVILRCVPISNHLYFYWYRQILGQKVEFLVSFYNNEISEKSEIFDDQFSVERPDGSNFTLKIRSTKLEDSAMYFCASNGGVSLYEQYFGPGTRLTVT.

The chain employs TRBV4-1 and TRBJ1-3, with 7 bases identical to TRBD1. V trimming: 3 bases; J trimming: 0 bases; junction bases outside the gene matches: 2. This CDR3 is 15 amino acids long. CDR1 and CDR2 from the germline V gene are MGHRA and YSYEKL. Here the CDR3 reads CASSQGQFSGNTIYF. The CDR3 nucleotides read TGCGCCAGCAGCCAGGGACAGTTCTCTGGAAACACCATATATTTT.

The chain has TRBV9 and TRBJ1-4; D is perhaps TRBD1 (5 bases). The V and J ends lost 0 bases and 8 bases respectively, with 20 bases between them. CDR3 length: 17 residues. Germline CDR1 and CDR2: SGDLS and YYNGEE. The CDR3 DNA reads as TGTGCCAGCAGCGTAGCTACAAGGGCAGGAGGGGAGGAAAAACTGTTTTTT. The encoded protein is CASSVATRAGGEEKLFF.

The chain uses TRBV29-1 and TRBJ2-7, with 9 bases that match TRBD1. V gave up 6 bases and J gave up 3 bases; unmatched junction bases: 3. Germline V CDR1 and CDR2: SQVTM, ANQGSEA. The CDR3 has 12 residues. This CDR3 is CSVRTGDYEQYF. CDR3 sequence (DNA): TGCAGCGTCAGGACAGGGGACTACGAGCAGTACTTC.

CDR3 DNA: TGTGCCAGCAGTTTAAATTTTGCGGGATACAATGAGCAGTTCTTC. Encoded protein: CASSLNFAGYNEQFF. This rearrangement joins TRBV27 to TRBJ2-1, with D possibly being TRBD2 (6 bases). There are 15 residues in the CDR3. The V gene's germline CDR1 is MNHEY and CDR2 SMNVEV (reference sequence). V dropped 2 bases and J dropped 4 bases, with 12 bases sitting between them.

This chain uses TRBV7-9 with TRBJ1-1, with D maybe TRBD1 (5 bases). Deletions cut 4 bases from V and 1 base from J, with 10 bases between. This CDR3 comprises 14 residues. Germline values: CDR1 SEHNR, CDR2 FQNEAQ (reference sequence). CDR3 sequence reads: CASSSHGGNTEAFF. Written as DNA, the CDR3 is TGTGCCAGCAGCTCCCACGGGGGGAACACTGAAGCTTTCTTT.

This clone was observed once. The CDR3 region has the DNA TGTGCCAGCAGTTACGGAAGGACAGGGCCACACGAGCAGTACTTC. Amino acid sequence: CASSYGRTGPHEQYF. The chain couples TRBV6-5 to TRBJ2-7; 8 bases agree with TRBD1. The CDR3 loop spans 15 amino acids. Germline lookup yields CDR1 MNHEY and CDR2 SVGAGI. Trimming cost V 2 bases and J 5 bases; bases outside gene matches: 8.

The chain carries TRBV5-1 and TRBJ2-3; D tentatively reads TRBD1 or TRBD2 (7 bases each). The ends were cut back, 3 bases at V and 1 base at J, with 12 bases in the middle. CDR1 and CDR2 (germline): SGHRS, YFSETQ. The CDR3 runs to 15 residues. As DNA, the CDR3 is TGCGCCAGCAGCTCAGGGGGGGCCCGCACAGATACGCAGTATTTT. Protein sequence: CASSSGGARTDTQYF.

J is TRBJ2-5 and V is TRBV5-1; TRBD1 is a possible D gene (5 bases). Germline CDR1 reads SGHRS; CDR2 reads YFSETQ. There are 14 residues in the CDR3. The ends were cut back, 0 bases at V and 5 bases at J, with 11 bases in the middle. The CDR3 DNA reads TGCGCCAGCAGCTTGGCTCAGGGTTCGGAGACCCAGTACTTC. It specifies CASSLAQGSETQYF. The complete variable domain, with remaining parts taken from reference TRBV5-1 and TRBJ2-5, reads KAGVTQTPRYLIKTRGQQVTLSCSPISGHRSVSWYQQTPGQGLQFLFEYFSETQRNKGNFPGRFSGRQFSNSRSEMNVSTLELGDSALYLCASSLAQGSETQYFGPGTRLLVL.

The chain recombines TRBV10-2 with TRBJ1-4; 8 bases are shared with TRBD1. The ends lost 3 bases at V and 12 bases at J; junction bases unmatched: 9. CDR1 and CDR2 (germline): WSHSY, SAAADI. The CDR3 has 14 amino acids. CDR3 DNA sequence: TGCGCCAGCAGTGAAGGACAGGGAAGGTTGGAACTGTTTTTT. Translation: CASSEGQGRLELFF.

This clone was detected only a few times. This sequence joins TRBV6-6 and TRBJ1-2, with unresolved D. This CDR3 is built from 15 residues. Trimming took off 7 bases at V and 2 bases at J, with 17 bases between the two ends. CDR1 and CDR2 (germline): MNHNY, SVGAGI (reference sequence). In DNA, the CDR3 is TGTGCCAGCACCCCAGGTCCCAGAGGAAACTATGGCTACACCTTC. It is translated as CASTPGPRGNYGYTF.

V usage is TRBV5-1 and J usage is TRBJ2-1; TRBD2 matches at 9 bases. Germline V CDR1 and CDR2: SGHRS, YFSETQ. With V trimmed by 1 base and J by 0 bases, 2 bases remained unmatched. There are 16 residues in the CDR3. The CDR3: CASSLQAGGSYNEQFF. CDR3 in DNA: TGCGCCAGCAGCTTGCAAGCGGGGGGCTCCTACAATGAGCAGTTCTTC.